The present T cell receptor beta chain was sequenced within a study of tumor-infiltrating lymphocytes in primary liver carcinoma. At the level of the study: Sample yields, roughly 3.65 to 7.5 million productive TCRbeta reads, were similar across the tissue types.

The V end lost 3 bases, the J end lost 5 bases, and 10 bases lay between the germline ends. The CDR3 is made up of 13 amino acids. The study extracted blood RNA from unsorted whole blood and also extracted germline DNA. From around 530 ng of total RNA, TCR beta-specific cDNA was reverse-transcribed using a constant-region primer. Sequencing libraries for TCR beta derived from three nested multiplex PCR rounds that used slightly modified ARM-PCR. Running roughly 10 cycles apiece, the first two PCR rounds relied on TRBV1-TRBV30 forward primers together with a C-beta reverse primer. TCRdb called the multiplex PCR reads again in MiXCR, with one record for every CDR3 protein. This table holds about 180,000 distinct CDR3 sequences, roughly 60% found once.

The chain carries TRBV12-3 or TRBV12-4 and TRBJ2-5, with D perhaps TRBD2 (5 bases). The TCR was taken from a man aged 35 to 55 with primary liver carcinoma and hepatitis B virus infection. Sequenced material: peripheral blood. The CDR3 bases are TGTGCCAGCAGTTTTGCCCAGCGGGAGACCCAGTACTTC. Translating gives CASSFAQRETQYF.